What follows are 24 T cell receptor beta chains derived from one specimen sequenced in a study of cytomegalovirus exposure and HLA in healthy donors. The PCR made use of 60 Vbeta and 13 Jbeta primers. Profiled with immunoSEQ multiplex PCR; TCRdb holds only in-frame clones, not every one. Seen here are more than 95,000 clones, approximately 78% observed once, and the top ten hold 3.6%. The source material was PBMCs. These receptors originate from a man in his forties in good health and CMV-seronegative.

The chain carries TRBV28 and TRBJ1-1; a possible D gene is TRBD1 (6 bases). The V end lost 4 bases, the J end lost 10 bases, and 10 bases lay between the germline ends. The length of the CDR3 is 11 residues. The germline V gene encodes CDR1 MDHEN and CDR2 SYDVKM. CDR3 amino acids: CASSSTGTAFF. In DNA form, the CDR3 reads TGTGCCAGCAGTTCTACAGGGACAGCTTTCTTT.

The rearrangement uses TRBV2 and TRBJ2-7; 8 nucleotides align to TRBD1. The CDR3 is 14 amino acids. Germline CDR1 reads SNHLY; CDR2 reads FYNNEI. J lost 4 bases, V lost 4 bases, and 6 bases had no gene match. CDR3 nucleotide sequence: TGTGCCAGCAGTGCGGGGGACAGGTCATACGAGCAGTACTTC. It encodes CASSAGDRSYEQYF.

This clone was seen only a few times. The chain links TRBV27 to TRBJ1-6; 8 bases are shared with TRBD1. The V and J ends lost 6 bases and 9 bases, in that order; junction bases with no gene match: 4. The CDR3 is 13 residues long. In germline, CDR1 is MNHEY, CDR2 SMNVEV (reference sequence). The CDR3 loop is CASSGTGLSPLHF. CDR3 DNA sequence: TGTGCCAGCAGCGGGACAGGACTTTCACCCCTCCACTTT.

V usage is TRBV27 and J usage is TRBJ1-5; the D is unclear. V was trimmed by 0 bases and J by 2 bases, leaving 5 bases between them. This CDR3 region has 14 residues. The germline gives CDR1 MNHEY, CDR2 SMNVEV (reference sequence). DNA for the CDR3: TGTGCCAGCAGTTTATCAGGAGGCAATCAGCCCCAGCATTTT. It yields the protein CASSLSGGNQPQHF.

This chain connects TRBV7-8 to TRBJ2-3; D ambiguous. The CDR3 runs to 15 residues. Germline lookup yields CDR1 SGHVS and CDR2 FQNEAQ. The V end was cut by 4 bases, the J end by 0 bases, with 11 bases between. The CDR3: CASSSYSHSTDTQYF. The DNA of the CDR3 is TGTGCCAGCAGCTCATACTCGCATAGCACAGATACGCAGTATTTT.

V is TRBV7-9 and J is TRBJ2-7, with TRBD2 identical over 8 bases. Germline V gives CDR1 SEHNR, CDR2 FQNEAQ (reference sequence). This CDR3 contains 18 residues. V gave up 4 bases and J gave up 2 bases; unmatched junction bases: 16. CDR3 DNA: TGTGCCAGCAGCTCCCGCGATGTGGTAGCGGGGAAAACCTACGAGCAGTACTTC. It is translated as CASSSRDVVAGKTYEQYF. Together with reference TRBV7-9 and TRBJ2-7, the CDR3 gives the full variable domain: DTGVSQNPRHKITKRGQNVTFRCDPISEHNRLYWYRQTLGQGPEFLTYFQNEAQLEKSRLLSDRFSAERPKGSFSTLEIQRTEQGDSAMYLCASSSRDVVAGKTYEQYFGPGTRLTVT.

The chain recombines TRBV21-1 with TRBJ1-6; whether TRBD1, the table's D call, matches the DNA was not checked. TRBV21-1 is termed a pseudogene. This CDR3 spans 17 amino acids. The CDR3 DNA sequence: TGTGCCAGCAGCAAAGAGACAGGAGGAGTGAATAATTCACCCCTCCACTTT. Its protein is CASSKETGGVNNSPLHF.

The chain employs TRBV27 and TRBJ1-2, with D uncertain. The CDR3 contains 14 residues. Trimming shortened V by 5 bases and J by 4 bases, and 14 bases separated the two germline ends. CDR1 and CDR2 from the germline V gene are MNHEY and SMNVEV (reference sequence). The CDR3 sequence: CASSNNREIYGYTF. In nucleotides, the CDR3 is TGTGCCAGCAGTAATAACAGAGAAATCTATGGCTACACCTTC.

CDR3: CATSRDGYEQYF. The CDR3 bases are TGTGCCACCAGCAGAGACGGCTACGAGCAGTACTTC. The chain joins TRBV15 to TRBJ2-7; D not resolved. Germline lookup yields CDR1 LNHNV and CDR2 YYDKDF (reference sequence). The ends were cut back, 0 bases at V and 3 bases at J, with 3 bases in the middle. The CDR3 sequence is 12 residues long.

The genes are TRBV7-2 and TRBJ2-5; possible D gene TRBD2, 5 bases. V lost 6 bases to trimming and J lost 4 bases, with 18 bases between them. The CDR3 has 15 residues. Germline CDR1 and CDR2: SGHTA and FQGNSA. Here the CDR3 reads CASRTSPLATETQYF. The CDR3 region has the DNA TGTGCCAGCAGAACCTCCCCCCTAGCTACAGAGACCCAGTACTTC.

The chain uses TRBV6-1 and TRBJ2-7; D is unresolved. This CDR3 has 11 residues. Looked up from germline, CDR1 is MNHNS and CDR2 is SASEGT. Trimming took 1 base from V and 10 from J, leaving 8 bases between them. CDR3 region: CASSEGAGQYF. Written as DNA, the CDR3 is TGTGCCAGCAGTGAAGGGGCTGGCCAGTACTTC.

The sample holds a few counts of this clone. V is TRBV4-2 and J is TRBJ1-1; 11 bases match TRBD1. Germline V gene sequence: CDR1 LGHNA, CDR2 YNFKEQ. This CDR3 spans 15 amino acids. The V and J ends lost 1 base and 6 bases, in that order; junction bases with no gene match: 4. CDR3 DNA: TGTGCCAGCAGCCAAGGGACAGGGGGCTTTTCTGAAGCTTTCTTT. This encodes CASSQGTGGFSEAFF.

The rearrangement joins TRBV5-1 to TRBJ2-3, with D perhaps matching TRBD2 (5 bases). Germline-derived CDR1 and CDR2 are SGHRS and YFSETQ. This CDR3 region has 13 residues. Trimming took off 7 bases at V and 3 bases at J, with 12 bases between the two ends. CDR3 coding DNA: TGCGCCAGCGGGGAAAGGGAGACAGATACGCAGTATTTT. This gives the protein CASGERETDTQYF.

The V call is TRBV30, the J call TRBJ1-2, with D possibly TRBD1 on 6 matching bases. The germline V and J ends were trimmed by 5 bases and 2 bases, with 12 bases remaining between them. This CDR3 has 13 amino acids. Germline CDR1 reads GTSNPN; CDR2 reads SVGIG (reference sequence). The CDR3 sequence: CAWGNTGNYGYTF. The CDR3 DNA is TGTGCCTGGGGAAATACAGGGAACTATGGCTACACCTTC.

The rearrangement links TRBV6-6 to TRBJ2-7; the match to TRBD2 covers 9 bases. V was clipped by 6 bases and J by 2 bases; unmatched bases: 5. Germline values: CDR1 MNHNY, CDR2 SVGAGI (reference sequence). There are 14 residues in the CDR3. The CDR3 sequence is CASRVSGGTYEQYF. The CDR3 DNA reads TGTGCCAGCAGGGTTAGCGGGGGAACCTACGAGCAGTACTTC.

This clone has a handful of counts. The genes are TRBV6-5 and TRBJ2-3; TRBD2 matches 9 bases. CDR3 length: 16 amino acids. V was pared by 0 bases and J by 0 bases, with 1 base of the junction left unmatched. CDR1 and CDR2 (germline): MNHEY, SVGAGI. The CDR3 loop is CASSYSTSGSTDTQYF. In DNA form, the CDR3 reads TGTGCCAGCAGTTACTCGACTAGCGGAAGCACAGATACGCAGTATTTT.

This chain connects TRBV12-5 to TRBJ1-1, with D hard to call. The V and J ends lost 1 base and 11 bases respectively, with 14 bases between them. The CDR3 loop spans 13 amino acids. The germline V gene encodes CDR1 LGHNT and CDR2 FRNRAP. The CDR3: CASGLDSTGSAFF. Here the CDR3 DNA reads TGTGCTAGTGGTTTGGACTCCACGGGTTCTGCTTTCTTT. The entire variable domain, with the rest obtained from reference TRBV12-5 and TRBJ1-1, is as follows: DARVTQTPRHKVTEMGQEVTMRCQPILGHNTVFWYRQTMMQGLELLAYFRNRAPLDDSGMPKDRFSAEMPDATLATLKIQPSEPRDSAVYFCASGLDSTGSAFFGQGTRLTVV.

Here the CDR3 DNA reads TGTGCCAGCAGCCCTCGGACAGCTAGCTCCTACGAGCAGTACTTC. Its translation is CASSPRTASSYEQYF. The V and J genes are TRBV27 and TRBJ2-7; D is possibly TRBD1 (6 bases). Germline CDR1 is MNHEY and CDR2 is SMNVEV (reference sequence). The length of the CDR3 is 15 residues. Trimming stripped 6 bases from V and 0 bases from J, with 15 bases between.

V gene TRBV28 combines with J gene TRBJ1-1; tentative D call: TRBD1 (6 bases). The CDR3 is 15 residues long. In germline, CDR1 is MDHEN, CDR2 SYDVKM. V dropped 3 bases and J dropped 6 bases, with 17 bases sitting between them. CDR3 bases: TGTGCCAGCAGTTTTGGGGTCAGGGGTCCCCCTGAAGCTTTCTTT. It specifies CASSFGVRGPPEAFF.

This clone has only a few counts. At one end the junction does not follow the germline gene, possibly because of a read error. V gene TRBV11-2 combines with J gene TRBJ2-1; TRBD2 matches 9 bases. Germline CDR1 reads SGHAT; CDR2 reads FQNNGV. The CDR3 is 15 amino acids. The DNA of the CDR3 is TGTGCCAGCAGTCGATTAGGCCTAGCGGGGACGGGCAGGGTCTTC. Its translation is CASSRLGLAGTGRVF.

The V and J genes are TRBV5-1 and TRBJ1-4; D gene ambiguous. The CDR3 covers 15 residues. Germline values: CDR1 SGHRS, CDR2 YFSETQ. The V end lost 0 bases, the J end lost 8 bases, and 14 bases lay between the germline ends. CDR3 DNA: TGCGCCAGCAGCTTGGAAGGTAACAGATCGGAAAAACTGTTTTTT. Translated, it gives CASSLEGNRSEKLFF. Supplemented by reference TRBV5-1 and TRBJ1-4, the full variable domain reads KAGVTQTPRYLIKTRGQQVTLSCSPISGHRSVSWYQQTPGQGLQFLFEYFSETQRNKGNFPGRFSGRQFSNSRSEMNVSTLELGDSALYLCASSLEGNRSEKLFFGSGTQLSVL.

This clone has just a few counts. V is TRBV27 and J is TRBJ2-5; 7 bases are shared with TRBD2. The CDR3 runs 16 residues. Trimming removed 1 base from V and 1 base from J; junction bases left unmatched: 6. Germline V gene lookup returns CDR1 MNHEY and CDR2 SMNVEV (reference sequence). The chain's CDR3 is CASSLWGGGGQETQYF. In DNA, the CDR3 is TGTGCCAGCAGTTTATGGGGTGGGGGGGGCCAAGAGACCCAGTACTTC.

V is TRBV18 and J is TRBJ1-5; TRBD1 matches 10 bases. CDR1 is KGHSH, CDR2 LQKENI, per germline. After removal of 3 bases from V and 5 bases from J, the junction contained 7 bases not matched to a gene. The CDR3 consists of 16 residues. CDR3: CASSPLATGGDQPQHF. DNA of the CDR3: TGTGCCAGCTCACCGCTGGCGACAGGGGGCGATCAGCCCCAGCATTTT.

The chain carries TRBV7-9 and TRBJ1-2; maybe TRBD1 (5 bases). CDR3 length equals 14 residues. Trimming removed 2 bases at V and 6 bases at J, with 13 bases between. Germline V CDR1 and CDR2: SEHNR, FQNEAQ (reference sequence). CDR3 nucleotide sequence: TGTGCCAGCAGCTTAAGAGCAGGGCTCCATGGCTACACCTTC. Protein product: CASSLRAGLHGYTF.